One and the same sample provided the 2 T cell receptor beta chains below, sequenced in a study of cytomegalovirus exposure and HLA in healthy donors. A multiplex PCR was run with 60 Vbeta primers and 13 Jbeta primers. Here immunoSEQ multiplex PCR was the method, and the copy in TCRdb shows in-frame clones only, minus some. The data show about 130,000 clones, with 75% to 85% seen just once and about 2% held by the top ten. Source material: PBMCs. These receptor sequences come from a man younger than 30 in good health and CMV-seronegative.

The V and J genes are TRBV25-1 and TRBJ1-6; D may be TRBD1 (6 bases). The germline V gene has CDR1 MGHDK and CDR2 SYGVNS. CDR3 length: 16 residues. V lost 6 bases to trimming and J lost 3 bases, with 15 bases between them. DNA for the CDR3: TGTGCCAGCAGCGAAAACAGGGCAGTCTATAATTCACCCCTCCACTTT. Translating gives CASSENRAVYNSPLHF. Looking up the rest from reference TRBV25-1 and TRBJ1-6 gives the full variable domain: EADIYQTPRYLVIGTGKKITLECSQTMGHDKMYWYQQDPGMELHLIHYSYGVNSTEKGDLSSESTVSRIRTEHFPLTLESARPSHTSQYLCASSENRAVYNSPLHFGNGTRLTVT.

This rearrangement joins TRBV4-1 to TRBJ2-2, with unresolved D. Trimming shortened V by 4 bases and J by 1 base, and 4 bases separated the two germline ends. The CDR3 covers 13 residues. CDR1 and CDR2 (germline): MGHRA, YSYEKL. The CDR3 DNA sequence: TGCGCCAGCAGCCTCATGAACACCGGGGAGCTGTTTTTT. It specifies CASSLMNTGELFF.